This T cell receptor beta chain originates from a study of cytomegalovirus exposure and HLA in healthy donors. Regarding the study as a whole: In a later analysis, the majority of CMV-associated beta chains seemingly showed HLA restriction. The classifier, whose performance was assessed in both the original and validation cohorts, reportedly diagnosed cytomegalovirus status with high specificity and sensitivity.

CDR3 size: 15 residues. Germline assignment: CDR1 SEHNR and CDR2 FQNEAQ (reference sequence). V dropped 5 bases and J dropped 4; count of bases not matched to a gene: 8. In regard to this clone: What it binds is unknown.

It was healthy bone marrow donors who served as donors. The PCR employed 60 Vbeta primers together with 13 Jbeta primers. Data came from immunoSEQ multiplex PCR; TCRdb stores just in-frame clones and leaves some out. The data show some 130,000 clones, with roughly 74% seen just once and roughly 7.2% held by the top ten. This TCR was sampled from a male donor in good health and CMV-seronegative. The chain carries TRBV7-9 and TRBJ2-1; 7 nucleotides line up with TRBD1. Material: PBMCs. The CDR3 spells CASSPDRKGYNEQFF. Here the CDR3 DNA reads TGTGCCAGCAGCCCGGACAGGAAAGGTTACAATGAGCAGTTCTTC.